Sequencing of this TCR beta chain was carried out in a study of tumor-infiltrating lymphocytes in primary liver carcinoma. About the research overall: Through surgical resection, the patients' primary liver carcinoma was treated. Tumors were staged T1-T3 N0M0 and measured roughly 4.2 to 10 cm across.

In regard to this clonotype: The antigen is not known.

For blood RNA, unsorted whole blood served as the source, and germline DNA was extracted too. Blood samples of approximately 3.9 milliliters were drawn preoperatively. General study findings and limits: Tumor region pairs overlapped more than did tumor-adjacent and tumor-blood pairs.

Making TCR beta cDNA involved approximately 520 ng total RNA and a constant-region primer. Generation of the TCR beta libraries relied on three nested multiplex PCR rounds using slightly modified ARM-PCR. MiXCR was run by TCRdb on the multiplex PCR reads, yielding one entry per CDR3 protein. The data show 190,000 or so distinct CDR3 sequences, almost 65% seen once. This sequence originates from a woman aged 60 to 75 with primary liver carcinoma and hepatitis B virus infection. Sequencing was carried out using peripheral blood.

The CDR3 sequence: CASSLVREGPNEQFF. Written as DNA, the CDR3 is TGTGCCAGCAGTTTAGTGCGGGAGGGCCCCAATGAGCAGTTCTTC. The chain combines TRBV28 with TRBJ2-1, with 9 bases matching TRBD2. This CDR3 comprises 15 residues. Germline values: CDR1 MDHEN, CDR2 SYDVKM. The trim removed 2 bases at V and 6 bases at J, leaving 5 bases unmatched.